This entry is about one TCR beta chain. Looked up from germline, CDR1 is LGHDT and CDR2 is YNNKEL (reference sequence). V shed 1 base and J shed 4 bases, with 16 bases lying between them. This CDR3 contains 17 residues. This record belongs to a study of blood T cell repertoires in COVID-19. For the study at large: Sites in the United States, Italy and Spain provided acute and convalescent COVID-19 samples. Nucleic acid was either cDNA or gDNA, and it came from T cells, B-cell-depleted T cells, or PBMCs.

In the source study's methods: How many nucleated cells were present was estimated from reference gene primer amplification. Sequencing used immunoSEQ multiplex PCR; TCRdb keeps in-frame clones, though not all of them. V and J calls and clone size are given by that table; D and trimming were obtained from the DNA. This sample has 200,000 to 300,000 clones, with around 87% found just once. This clonotype was sampled from a woman in her fifties or sixties with acute or convalescent COVID-19. The V call is TRBV3-1 (or the pseudogene TRBV3-2), the J call TRBJ1-4, with D perhaps matching TRBD1 (5 bases). The sample consisted of peripheral blood. The CDR3 spells CASSQGRAGTYNEKLFF. CDR3 DNA sequence: TGTGCCAGCAGCCAAGGACGAGCGGGGACCTATAATGAAAAACTGTTTTTT.